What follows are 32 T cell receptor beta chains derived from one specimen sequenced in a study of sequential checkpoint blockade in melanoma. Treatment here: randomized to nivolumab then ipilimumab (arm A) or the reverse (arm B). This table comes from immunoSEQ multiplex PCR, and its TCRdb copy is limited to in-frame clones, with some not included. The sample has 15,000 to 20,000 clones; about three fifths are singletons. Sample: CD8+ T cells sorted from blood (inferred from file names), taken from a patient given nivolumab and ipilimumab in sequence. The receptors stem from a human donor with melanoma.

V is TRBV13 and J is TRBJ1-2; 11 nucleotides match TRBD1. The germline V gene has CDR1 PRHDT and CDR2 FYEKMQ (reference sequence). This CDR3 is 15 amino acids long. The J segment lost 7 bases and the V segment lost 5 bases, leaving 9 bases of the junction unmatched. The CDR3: CASSLRTGGAFGYTF. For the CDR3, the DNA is TGTGCCAGCAGCCTACGGACAGGGGGCGCCTTTGGCTACACCTTC.

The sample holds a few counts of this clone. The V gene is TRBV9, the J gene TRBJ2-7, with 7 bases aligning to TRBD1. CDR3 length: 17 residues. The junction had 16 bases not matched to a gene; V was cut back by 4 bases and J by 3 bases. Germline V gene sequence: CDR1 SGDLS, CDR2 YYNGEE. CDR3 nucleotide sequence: TGTGCCAGCAGCAAAGATCAATACAAGGGGGCTGACTACGAGCAGTACTTC. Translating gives CASSKDQYKGADYEQYF.

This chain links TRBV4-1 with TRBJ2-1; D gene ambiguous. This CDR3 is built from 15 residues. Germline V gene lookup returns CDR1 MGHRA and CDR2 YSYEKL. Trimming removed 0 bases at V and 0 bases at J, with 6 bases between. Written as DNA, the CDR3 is TGCGCCAGCAGCCAAGACTATAGCTCCTACAATGAGCAGTTCTTC. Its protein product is CASSQDYSSYNEQFF.

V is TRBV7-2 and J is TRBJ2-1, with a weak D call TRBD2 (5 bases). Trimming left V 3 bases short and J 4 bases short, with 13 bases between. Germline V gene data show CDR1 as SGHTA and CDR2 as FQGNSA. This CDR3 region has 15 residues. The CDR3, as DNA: TGTGCCAGCAGCTTCCGGGAATTAATTTACAATGAGCAGTTCTTC. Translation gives CASSFRELIYNEQFF.

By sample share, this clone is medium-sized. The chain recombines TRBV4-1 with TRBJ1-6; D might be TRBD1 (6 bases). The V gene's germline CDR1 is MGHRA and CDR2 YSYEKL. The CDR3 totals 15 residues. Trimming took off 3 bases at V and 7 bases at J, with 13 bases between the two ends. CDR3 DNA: TGCGCCAGCAGCCATCAAACAGGGTTGAATTCACCCCTCCACTTT. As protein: CASSHQTGLNSPLHF.

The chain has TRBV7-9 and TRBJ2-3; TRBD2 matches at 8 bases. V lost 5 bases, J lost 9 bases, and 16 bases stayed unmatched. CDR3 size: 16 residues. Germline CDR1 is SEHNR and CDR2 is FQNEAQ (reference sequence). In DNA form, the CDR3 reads TGTGCCAGCAGCCCCCAAGCGGGAGCTGCAAGGGAAACGCAGTATTTT. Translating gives CASSPQAGAARETQYF.

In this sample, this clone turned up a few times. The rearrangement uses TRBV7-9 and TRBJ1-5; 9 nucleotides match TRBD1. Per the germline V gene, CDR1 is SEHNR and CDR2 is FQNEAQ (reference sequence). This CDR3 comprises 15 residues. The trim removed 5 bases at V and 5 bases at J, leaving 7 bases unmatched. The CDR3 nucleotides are TGTGCCAGCAGCCAAGGACAGGGGAGGGATCAGCCCCAGCATTTT. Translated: CASSQGQGRDQPQHF.

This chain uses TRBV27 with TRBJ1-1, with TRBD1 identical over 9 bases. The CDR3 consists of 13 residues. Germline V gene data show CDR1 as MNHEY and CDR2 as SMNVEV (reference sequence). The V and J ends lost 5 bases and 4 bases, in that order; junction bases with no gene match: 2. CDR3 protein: CASSEDRGTEAFF. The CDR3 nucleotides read TGTGCCAGCAGTGAGGACAGGGGCACTGAAGCTTTCTTT.

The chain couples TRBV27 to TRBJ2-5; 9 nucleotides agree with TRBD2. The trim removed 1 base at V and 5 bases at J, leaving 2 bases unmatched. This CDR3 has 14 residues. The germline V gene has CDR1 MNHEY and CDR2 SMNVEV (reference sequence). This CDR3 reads CASSLYTSGETQYF. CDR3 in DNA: TGTGCCAGCAGTTTATACACTAGCGGGGAGACCCAGTACTTC.

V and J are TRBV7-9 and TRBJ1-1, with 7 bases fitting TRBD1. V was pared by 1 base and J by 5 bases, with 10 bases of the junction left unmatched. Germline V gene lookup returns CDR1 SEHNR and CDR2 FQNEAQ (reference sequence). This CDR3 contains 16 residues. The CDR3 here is CASSLEAGQGVTEAFF. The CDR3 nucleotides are TGTGCCAGCAGCTTAGAGGCAGGCCAGGGGGTTACTGAAGCTTTCTTT.

The CDR3 region is CATPILLAGNTGELFF. CDR3 nucleotides: TGCGCCACCCCGATTTTACTAGCGGGCAACACCGGGGAGCTGTTTTTT. The rearrangement joins TRBV4-1 to TRBJ2-2; 9 bases map to TRBD2. The CDR3 extends over 16 amino acids. Unmatched junction bases numbered 11, after V lost 10 bases and J lost 2 bases. CDR1 and CDR2 from the germline V gene are MGHRA and YSYEKL.

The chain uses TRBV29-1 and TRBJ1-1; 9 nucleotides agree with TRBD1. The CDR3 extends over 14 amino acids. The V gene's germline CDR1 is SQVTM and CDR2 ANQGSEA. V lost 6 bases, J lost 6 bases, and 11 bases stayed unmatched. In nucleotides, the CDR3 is TGCAGCGTGGACCCAACAGGGGGCTGGTCTGAAGCTTTCTTT. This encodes CSVDPTGGWSEAFF.

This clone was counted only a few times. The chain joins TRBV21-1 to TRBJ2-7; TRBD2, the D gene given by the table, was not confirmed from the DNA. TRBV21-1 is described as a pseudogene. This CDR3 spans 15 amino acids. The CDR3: CASSPLPRGGSEQYF. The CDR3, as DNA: TGTGCCAGCAGCCCCCTTCCCCGGGGGGGGAGCGAGCAGTACTTC.

CDR3 DNA: TGTGCCAGCAGTTTTGGGACTAGCGGCTCCTACGAGCAGTACTTC. As protein: CASSFGTSGSYEQYF. The V gene is TRBV28, the J gene TRBJ2-7; 11 nucleotides agree with TRBD2. The V segment lost 3 bases and the J segment 0 bases; nucleotides outside the gene matches: 1. The CDR3 is 15 residues long. CDR1 is MDHEN, CDR2 SYDVKM, per germline.

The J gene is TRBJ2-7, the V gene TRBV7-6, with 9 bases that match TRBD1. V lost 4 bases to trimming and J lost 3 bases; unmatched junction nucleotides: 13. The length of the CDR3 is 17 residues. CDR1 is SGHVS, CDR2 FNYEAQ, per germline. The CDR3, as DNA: TGTGCCAGCAGCTCGTATCCGGACAGGGGAAATTTCTACGAGCAGTACTTC. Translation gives CASSSYPDRGNFYEQYF.

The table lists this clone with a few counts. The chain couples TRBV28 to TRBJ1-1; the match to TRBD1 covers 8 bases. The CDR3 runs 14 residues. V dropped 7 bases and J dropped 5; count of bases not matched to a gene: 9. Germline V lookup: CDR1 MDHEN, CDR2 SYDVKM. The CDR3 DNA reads TGTGCCAGCACCGTGACAGGGGTAGGGACTGAAGCTTTCTTT. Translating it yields CASTVTGVGTEAFF.

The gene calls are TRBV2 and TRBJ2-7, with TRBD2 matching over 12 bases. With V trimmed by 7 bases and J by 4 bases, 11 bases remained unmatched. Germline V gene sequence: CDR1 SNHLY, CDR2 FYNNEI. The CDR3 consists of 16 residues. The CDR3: CASNGRTSGIGYEQYF. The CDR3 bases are TGTGCCAGCAATGGAAGGACTAGCGGGATTGGGTACGAGCAGTACTTC.

In nucleotides, the CDR3 is TGTGCCAGCAGCTTGGCCAGTGCCCGGCGGCCTGCCGAGCAGTACTTC. Its translation is CASSLASARRPAEQYF. The V gene is TRBV2, the J gene TRBJ2-7; D is unresolved. V was trimmed by 6 bases and J by 6 bases, leaving 24 bases between them. The CDR3 contains 16 residues. CDR1 SNHLY and CDR2 FYNNEI come from the germline V gene.

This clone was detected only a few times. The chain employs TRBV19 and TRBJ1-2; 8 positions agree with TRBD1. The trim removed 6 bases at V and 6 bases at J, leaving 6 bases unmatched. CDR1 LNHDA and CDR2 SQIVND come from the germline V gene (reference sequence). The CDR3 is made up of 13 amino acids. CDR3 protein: CASSPTGDNGYTF. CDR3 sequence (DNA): TGTGCCAGTAGCCCGACAGGGGATAATGGCTACACCTTC.

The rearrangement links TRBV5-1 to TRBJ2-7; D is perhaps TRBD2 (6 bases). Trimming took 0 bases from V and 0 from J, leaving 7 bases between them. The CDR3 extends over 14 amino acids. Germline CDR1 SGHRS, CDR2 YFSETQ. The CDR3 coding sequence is TGCGCCAGCAGCTTGGGGACTATCTCCTACGAGCAGTACTTC. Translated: CASSLGTISYEQYF.

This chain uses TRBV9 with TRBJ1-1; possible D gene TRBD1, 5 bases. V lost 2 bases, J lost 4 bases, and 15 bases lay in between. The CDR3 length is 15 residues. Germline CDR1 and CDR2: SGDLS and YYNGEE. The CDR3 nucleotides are TGTGCCAGCAGCGTCGGGGGAGGGAGAGGCACTGAAGCTTTCTTT. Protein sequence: CASSVGGGRGTEAFF.

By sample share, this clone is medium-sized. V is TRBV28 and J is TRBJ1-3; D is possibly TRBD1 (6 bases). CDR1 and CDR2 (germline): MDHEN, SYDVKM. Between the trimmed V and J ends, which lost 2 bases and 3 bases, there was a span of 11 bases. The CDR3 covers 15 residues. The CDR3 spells CASSLPGAYGNTIYF. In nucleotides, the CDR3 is TGTGCCAGCAGTTTACCAGGGGCATATGGAAACACCATATATTTT.

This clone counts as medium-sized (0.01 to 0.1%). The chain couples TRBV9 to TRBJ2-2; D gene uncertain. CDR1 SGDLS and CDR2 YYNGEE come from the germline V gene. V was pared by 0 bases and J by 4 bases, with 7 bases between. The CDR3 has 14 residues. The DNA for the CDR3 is TGTGCCAGCAGCGTAGGGAGTGGCACCGGGGAGCTGTTTTTT. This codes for CASSVGSGTGELFF.

Here the CDR3 reads CATSKYRDTNQPQHF. Written as DNA, the CDR3 is TGTGCCACCAGCAAATACCGGGACACCAATCAGCCCCAGCATTTT. The chain combines TRBV15 with TRBJ1-5; possible D gene TRBD1, 6 bases. The length of the CDR3 is 15 residues. The ends were cut back, 4 bases at V and 3 bases at J, with 13 bases in the middle. The germline CDR1 and CDR2 sequences are LNHNV and YYDKDF (reference sequence).

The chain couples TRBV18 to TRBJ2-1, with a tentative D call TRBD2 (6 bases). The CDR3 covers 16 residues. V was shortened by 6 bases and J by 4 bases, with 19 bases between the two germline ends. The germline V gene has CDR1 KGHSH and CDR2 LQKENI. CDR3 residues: CASSLGGARDYNEQFF. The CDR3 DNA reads TGTGCCAGCTCCTTGGGGGGAGCGAGGGATTACAATGAGCAGTTCTTC.

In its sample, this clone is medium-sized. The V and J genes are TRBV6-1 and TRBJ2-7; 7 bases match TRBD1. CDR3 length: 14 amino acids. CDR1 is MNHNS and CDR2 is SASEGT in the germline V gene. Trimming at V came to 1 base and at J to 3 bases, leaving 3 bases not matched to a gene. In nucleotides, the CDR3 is TGTGCCAGCAGTGAAGAGGGGGCGAACTACGAGCAGTACTTC. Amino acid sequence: CASSEEGANYEQYF.

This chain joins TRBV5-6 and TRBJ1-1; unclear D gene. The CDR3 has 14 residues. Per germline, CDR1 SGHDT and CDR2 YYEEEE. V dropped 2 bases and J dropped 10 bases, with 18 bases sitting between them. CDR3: CASSLAFGGFRAFF. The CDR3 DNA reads TGTGCCAGCAGCTTAGCGTTTGGAGGATTTCGAGCTTTCTTT.

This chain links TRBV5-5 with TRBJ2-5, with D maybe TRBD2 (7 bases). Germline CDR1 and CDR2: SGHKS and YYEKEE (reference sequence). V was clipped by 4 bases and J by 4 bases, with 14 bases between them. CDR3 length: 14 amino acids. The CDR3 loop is CASSPEGGGETQYF. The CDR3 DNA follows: TGTGCCAGCAGCCCCGAGGGGGGGGGAGAGACCCAGTACTTC.

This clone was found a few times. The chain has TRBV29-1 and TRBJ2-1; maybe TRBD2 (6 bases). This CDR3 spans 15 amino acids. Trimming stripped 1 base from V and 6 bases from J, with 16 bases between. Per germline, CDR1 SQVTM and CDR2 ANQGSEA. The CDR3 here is CSVEALAQLGNEQFF. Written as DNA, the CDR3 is TGCAGCGTTGAAGCTCTAGCGCAGTTAGGCAATGAGCAGTTCTTC.

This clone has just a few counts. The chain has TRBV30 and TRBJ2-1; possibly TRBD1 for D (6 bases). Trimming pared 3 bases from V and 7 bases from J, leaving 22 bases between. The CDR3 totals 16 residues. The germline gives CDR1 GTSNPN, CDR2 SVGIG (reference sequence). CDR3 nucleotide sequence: TGTGCCTGGAGACCCAGGGGAGTAGCAGCCGTTAATGAGCAGTTCTTC. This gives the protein CAWRPRGVAAVNEQFF. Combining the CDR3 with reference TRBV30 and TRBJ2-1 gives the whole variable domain SQTIHQWPATLVQPVGSPLSLECTVEGTSNPNLYWYRQAAGRGLQLLFYSVGIGQISSEVPQNLSASRPQDRQFILSSKKLLLSDSGFYLCAWRPRGVAAVNEQFFGPGTRLTVL.

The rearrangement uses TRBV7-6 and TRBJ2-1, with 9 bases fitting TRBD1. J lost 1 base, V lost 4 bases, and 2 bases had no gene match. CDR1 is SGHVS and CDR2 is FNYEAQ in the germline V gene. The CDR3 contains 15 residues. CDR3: CASSSGTGSYNEQFF. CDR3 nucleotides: TGTGCCAGCAGCTCCGGGACAGGGTCCTACAATGAGCAGTTCTTC.

The CDR3 is CASRLSGALGGNTIYF. In nucleotides, the CDR3 is TGTGCCAGCAGGCTGTCAGGGGCGCTGGGGGGAAACACCATATATTTT. The chain is built from TRBV7-9 and TRBJ1-3, with D maybe TRBD1 (6 bases). Germline loops: CDR1 SEHNR, CDR2 FQNEAQ (reference sequence). CDR3 length equals 16 residues. V was shortened by 6 bases and J by 4 bases, with 19 bases between the two germline ends.